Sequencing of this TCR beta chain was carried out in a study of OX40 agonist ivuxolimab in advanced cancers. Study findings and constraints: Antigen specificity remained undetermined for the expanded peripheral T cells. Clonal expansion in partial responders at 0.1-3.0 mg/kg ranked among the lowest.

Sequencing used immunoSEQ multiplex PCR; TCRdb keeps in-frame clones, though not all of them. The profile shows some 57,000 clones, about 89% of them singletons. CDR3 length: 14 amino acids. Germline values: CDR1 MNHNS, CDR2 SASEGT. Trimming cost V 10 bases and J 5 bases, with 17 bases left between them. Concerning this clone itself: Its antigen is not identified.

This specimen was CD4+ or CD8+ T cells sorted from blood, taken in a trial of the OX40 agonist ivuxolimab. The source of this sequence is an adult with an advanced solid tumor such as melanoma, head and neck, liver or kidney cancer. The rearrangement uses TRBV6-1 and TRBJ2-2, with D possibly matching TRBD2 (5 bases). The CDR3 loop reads CATIYSTGTGELFF. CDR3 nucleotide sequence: TGTGCCACCATTTATTCGACGGGAACCGGGGAGCTGTTTTTT.